Sequencing of this TCR beta chain was carried out in a study of cytomegalovirus exposure and HLA in healthy donors. Overall study findings and caveats: CMV antigen specificity was confirmed in vitro for three CMV-associated chains.

The validation cohort, a group of under 150 subjects, included the donors and was separate from the roughly 670-subject first cohort. A word on this clone: As yet, its antigen is unknown.

The method was immunoSEQ multiplex PCR; TCRdb's version includes in-frame clones alone and lacks a portion of them. The repertoire consists of 130,000 to 150,000 clones, with roughly nine tenths occurring once and the leading ten covering under 0.8%. The specimen was PBMCs. This clonotype originated in a man younger than 35 in good health and CMV-seronegative.

This CDR3 is CASSPRLAGGETQYF. The CDR3 DNA sequence: TGCGCCAGCAGCCCTAGACTAGCGGGGGGAGAGACCCAGTACTTC. V gene TRBV5-1 combines with J gene TRBJ2-5; the match to TRBD2 covers 13 bases. The CDR3 runs 15 residues. After removal of 4 bases from V and 4 bases from J, the junction contained 4 bases not matched to a gene. The germline V gene encodes CDR1 SGHRS and CDR2 YFSETQ.